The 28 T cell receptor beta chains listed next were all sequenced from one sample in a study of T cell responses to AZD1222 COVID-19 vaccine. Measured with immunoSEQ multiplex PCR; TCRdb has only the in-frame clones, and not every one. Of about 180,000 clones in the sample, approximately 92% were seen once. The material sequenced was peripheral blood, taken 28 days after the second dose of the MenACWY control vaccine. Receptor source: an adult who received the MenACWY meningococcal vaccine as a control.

The chain's CDR3 is CASSQDRGRLGYTF. In nucleotides, the CDR3 is TGCGCCAGCAGCCAAGATCGGGGGCGCCTGGGCTACACCTTC. V and J are TRBV4-1 and TRBJ1-2, with a weak D call TRBD1 (6 bases). The V gene lost 0 bases and the J gene lost 8 bases, with 13 bases spanning the gap. The CDR3 contains 14 residues. Germline loops: CDR1 MGHRA, CDR2 YSYEKL.

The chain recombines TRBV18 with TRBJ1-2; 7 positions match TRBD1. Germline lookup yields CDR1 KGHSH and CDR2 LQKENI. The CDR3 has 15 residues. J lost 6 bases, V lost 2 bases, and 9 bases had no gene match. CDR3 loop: CASSPKQGKVDGYTF. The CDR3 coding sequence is TGTGCCAGCTCACCAAAACAGGGGAAAGTAGATGGCTACACCTTC.

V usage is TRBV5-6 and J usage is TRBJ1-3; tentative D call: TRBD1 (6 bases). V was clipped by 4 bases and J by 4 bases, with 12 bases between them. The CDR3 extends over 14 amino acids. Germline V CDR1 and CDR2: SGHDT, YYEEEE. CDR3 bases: TGTGCCAGCAGCCGTCGGACAGTCGGAAACACCATATATTTT. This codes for CASSRRTVGNTIYF.

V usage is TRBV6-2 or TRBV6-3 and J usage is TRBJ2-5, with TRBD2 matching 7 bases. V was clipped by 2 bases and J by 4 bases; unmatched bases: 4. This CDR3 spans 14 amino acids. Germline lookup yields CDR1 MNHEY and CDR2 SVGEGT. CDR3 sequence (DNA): TGTGCCAGCAGTTACCTGGGAGGGATAGAGACCCAGTACTTC. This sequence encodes CASSYLGGIETQYF.

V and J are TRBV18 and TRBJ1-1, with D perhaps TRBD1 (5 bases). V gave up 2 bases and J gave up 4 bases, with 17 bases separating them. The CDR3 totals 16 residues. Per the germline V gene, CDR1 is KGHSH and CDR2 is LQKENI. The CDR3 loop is CASSPLPGTRATEAFF. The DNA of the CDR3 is TGTGCCAGCTCACCATTACCCGGGACGAGGGCCACTGAAGCTTTCTTT. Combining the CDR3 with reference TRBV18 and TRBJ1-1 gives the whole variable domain NAGVMQNPRHLVRRRGQEARLRCSPMKGHSHVYWYRQLPEEGLKFMVYLQKENIIDESGMPKERFSAEFPKEGPSILRIQQVVRGDSAAYFCASSPLPGTRATEAFFGQGTRLTVV.

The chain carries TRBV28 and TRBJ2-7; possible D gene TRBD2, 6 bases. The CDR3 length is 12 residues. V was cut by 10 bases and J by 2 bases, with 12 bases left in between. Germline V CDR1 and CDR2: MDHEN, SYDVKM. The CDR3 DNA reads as TGTGCCACCCTGCGGGGAGCCTACGAGCAGTACTTC. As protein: CATLRGAYEQYF.

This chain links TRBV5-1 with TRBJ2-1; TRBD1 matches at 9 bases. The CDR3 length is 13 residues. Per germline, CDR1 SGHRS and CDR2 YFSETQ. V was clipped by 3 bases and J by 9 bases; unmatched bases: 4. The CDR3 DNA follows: TGCGCCAGCAGCTGGACAGGGGACGCTGAGCAGTTCTTC. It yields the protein CASSWTGDAEQFF.

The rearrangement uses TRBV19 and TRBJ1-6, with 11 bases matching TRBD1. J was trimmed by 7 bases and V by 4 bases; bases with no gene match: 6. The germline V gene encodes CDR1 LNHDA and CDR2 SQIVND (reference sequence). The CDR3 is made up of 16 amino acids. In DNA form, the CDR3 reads TGTGCCAGTAGTAAGTACGGACAGGGGGCGAATTCACCCCTCCACTTT. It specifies CASSKYGQGANSPLHF.

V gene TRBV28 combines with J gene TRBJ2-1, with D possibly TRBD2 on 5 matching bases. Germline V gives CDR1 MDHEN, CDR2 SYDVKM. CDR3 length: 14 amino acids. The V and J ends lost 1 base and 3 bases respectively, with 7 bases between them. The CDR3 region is CASSLSDFYNEQFF. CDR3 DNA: TGTGCCAGCAGTTTATCGGACTTCTACAATGAGCAGTTCTTC. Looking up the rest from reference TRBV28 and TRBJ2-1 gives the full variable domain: DVKVTQSSRYLVKRTGEKVFLECVQDMDHENMFWYRQDPGLGLRLIYFSYDVKMKEKGDIPEGYSVSREKKERFSLILESASTNQTSMYLCASSLSDFYNEQFFGPGTRLTVL.

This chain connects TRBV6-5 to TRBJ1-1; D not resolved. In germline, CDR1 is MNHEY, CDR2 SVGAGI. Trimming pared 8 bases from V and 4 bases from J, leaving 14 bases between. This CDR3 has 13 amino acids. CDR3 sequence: CASASGQFTEAFF. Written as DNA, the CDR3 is TGTGCCAGCGCGTCGGGTCAGTTCACTGAAGCTTTCTTT.

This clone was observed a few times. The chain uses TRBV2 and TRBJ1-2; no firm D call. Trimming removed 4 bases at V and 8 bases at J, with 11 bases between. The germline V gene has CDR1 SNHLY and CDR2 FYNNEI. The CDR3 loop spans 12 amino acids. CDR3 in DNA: TGTGCCAGCAGTGCAGAAGTGGGCGGCTACACCTTC. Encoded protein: CASSAEVGGYTF.

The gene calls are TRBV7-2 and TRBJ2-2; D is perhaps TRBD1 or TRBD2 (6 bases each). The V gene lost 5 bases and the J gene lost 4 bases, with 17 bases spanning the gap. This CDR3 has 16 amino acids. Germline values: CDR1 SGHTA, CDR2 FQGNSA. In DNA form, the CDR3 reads TGTGCCAGCAGCCCCGGAGGGGGACTCAGCACCGGGGAGCTGTTTTTT. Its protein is CASSPGGGLSTGELFF.

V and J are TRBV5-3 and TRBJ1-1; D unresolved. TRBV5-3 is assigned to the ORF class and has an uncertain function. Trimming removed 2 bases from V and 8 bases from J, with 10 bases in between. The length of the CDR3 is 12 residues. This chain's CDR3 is CARSFPRKEAFF. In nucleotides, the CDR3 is TGTGCCAGAAGCTTCCCCAGGAAAGAAGCTTTCTTT.

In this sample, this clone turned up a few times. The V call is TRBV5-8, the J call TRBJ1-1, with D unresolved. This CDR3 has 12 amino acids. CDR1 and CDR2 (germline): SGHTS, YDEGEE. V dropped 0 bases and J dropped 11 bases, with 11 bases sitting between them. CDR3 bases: TGTGCCAGCAGCTTGGTAGAGGGTACGGCTTTCTTT. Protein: CASSLVEGTAFF.

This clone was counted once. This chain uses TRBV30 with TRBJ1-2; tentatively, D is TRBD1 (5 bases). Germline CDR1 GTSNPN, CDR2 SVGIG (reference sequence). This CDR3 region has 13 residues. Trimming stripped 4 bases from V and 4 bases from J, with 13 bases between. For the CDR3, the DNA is TGTGCCTGGACTCGGAGGGGCGCCTATGGCTACACCTTC. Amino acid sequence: CAWTRRGAYGYTF. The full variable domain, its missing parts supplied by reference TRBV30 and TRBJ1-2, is SQTIHQWPATLVQPVGSPLSLECTVEGTSNPNLYWYRQAAGRGLQLLFYSVGIGQISSEVPQNLSASRPQDRQFILSSKKLLLSDSGFYLCAWTRRGAYGYTFGSGTRLTVV.

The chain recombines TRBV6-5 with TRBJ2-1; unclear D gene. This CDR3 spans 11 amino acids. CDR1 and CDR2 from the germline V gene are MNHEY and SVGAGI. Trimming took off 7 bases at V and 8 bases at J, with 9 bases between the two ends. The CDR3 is CASTDAYEQFF. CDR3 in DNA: TGTGCCAGCACCGACGCCTATGAGCAGTTCTTC.

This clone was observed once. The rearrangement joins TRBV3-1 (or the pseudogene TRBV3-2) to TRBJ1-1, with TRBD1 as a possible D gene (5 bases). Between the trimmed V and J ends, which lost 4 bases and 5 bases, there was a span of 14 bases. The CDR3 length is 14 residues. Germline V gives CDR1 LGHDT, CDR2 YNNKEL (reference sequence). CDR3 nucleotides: TGTGCCAGCAGCCCGTCGCAGGGTAGGACTGAAGCTTTCTTT. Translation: CASSPSQGRTEAFF.

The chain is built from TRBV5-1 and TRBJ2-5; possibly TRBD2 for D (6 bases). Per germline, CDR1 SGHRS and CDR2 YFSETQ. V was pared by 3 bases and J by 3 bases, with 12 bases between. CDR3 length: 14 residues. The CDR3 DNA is TGCGCCAGCAGCTCAACTAGCACCAAAGAGACCCAGTACTTC. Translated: CASSSTSTKETQYF.

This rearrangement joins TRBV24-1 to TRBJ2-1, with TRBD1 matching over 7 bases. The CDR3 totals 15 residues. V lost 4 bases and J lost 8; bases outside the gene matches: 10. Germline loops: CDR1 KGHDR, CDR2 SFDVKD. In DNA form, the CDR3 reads TGTGCCACCAGTGAGGCAGGGGGTGTCACCGATGAGCAGTTCTTC. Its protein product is CATSEAGGVTDEQFF.

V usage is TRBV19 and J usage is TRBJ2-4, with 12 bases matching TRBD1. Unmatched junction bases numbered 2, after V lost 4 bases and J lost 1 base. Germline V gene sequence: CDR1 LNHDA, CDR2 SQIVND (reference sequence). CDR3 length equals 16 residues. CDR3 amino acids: CASSRGTGGAKNIQYF. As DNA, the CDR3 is TGTGCCAGTAGTAGGGGGACAGGGGGCGCCAAAAACATTCAGTACTTC.

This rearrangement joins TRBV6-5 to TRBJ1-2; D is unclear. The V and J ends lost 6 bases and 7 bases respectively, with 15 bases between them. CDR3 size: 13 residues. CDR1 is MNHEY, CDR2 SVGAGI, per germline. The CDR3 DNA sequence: TGTGCCAGCAGCCCCCGGGCCCTATCTGGCTACACCTTC. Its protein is CASSPRALSGYTF.

The CDR3 coding sequence is TGTGCCAGCAGTCCTTCGACAGGGAACTATGGCTACACCTTC. This codes for CASSPSTGNYGYTF. The rearrangement joins TRBV28 to TRBJ1-2; 7 bases agree with TRBD1. The CDR3 has 14 residues. Germline CDR1 MDHEN, CDR2 SYDVKM. Unmatched junction bases numbered 5, after V lost 5 bases and J lost 2 bases.

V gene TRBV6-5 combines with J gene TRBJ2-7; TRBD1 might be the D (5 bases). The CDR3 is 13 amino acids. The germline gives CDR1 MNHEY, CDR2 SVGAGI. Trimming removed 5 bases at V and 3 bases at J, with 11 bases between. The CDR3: CASSLTVLYEQYF. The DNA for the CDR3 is TGTGCCAGCAGTCTGACAGTTCTCTACGAGCAGTACTTC.

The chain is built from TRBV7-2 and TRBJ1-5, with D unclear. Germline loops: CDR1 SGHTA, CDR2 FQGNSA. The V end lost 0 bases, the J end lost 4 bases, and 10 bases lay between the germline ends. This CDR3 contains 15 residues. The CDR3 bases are TGTGCCAGCAGCTTAGCGCTTGGAGTGAATCAGCCCCAGCATTTT. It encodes CASSLALGVNQPQHF.

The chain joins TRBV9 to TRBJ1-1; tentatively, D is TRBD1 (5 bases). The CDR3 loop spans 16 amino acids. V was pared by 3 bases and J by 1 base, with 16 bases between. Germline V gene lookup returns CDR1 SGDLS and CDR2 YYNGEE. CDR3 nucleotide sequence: TGTGCCAGCAGCGGATGGGGGGGTTTTGGGAACACTGAAGCTTTCTTT. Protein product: CASSGWGGFGNTEAFF.

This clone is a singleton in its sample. As DNA, the CDR3 is TGTGTCAGAAGCCACCAGTCTATAGGGGGACGAACTGAAGCTTTCTTT. This translates into CVRSHQSIGGRTEAFF. The chain joins TRBV7-5 to TRBJ1-1; the DNA was not compared with TRBD1, the D call given in the table. TRBV7-5 is marked as a pseudogene. The CDR3 length is 16 residues.

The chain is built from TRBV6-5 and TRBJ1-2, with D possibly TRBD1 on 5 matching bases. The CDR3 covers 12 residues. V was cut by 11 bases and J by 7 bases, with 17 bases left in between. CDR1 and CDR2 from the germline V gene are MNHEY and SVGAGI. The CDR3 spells CASGEGTSGYTF. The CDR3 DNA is TGTGCCTCGGGAGAGGGGACGTCTGGCTACACCTTC.

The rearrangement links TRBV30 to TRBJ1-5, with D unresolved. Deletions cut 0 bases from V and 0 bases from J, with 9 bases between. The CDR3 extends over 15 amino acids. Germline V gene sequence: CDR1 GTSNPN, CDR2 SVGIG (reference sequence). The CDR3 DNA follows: TGTGCCTGGAGTGTGGCTGCTTATAGCAATCAGCCCCAGCATTTT. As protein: CAWSVAAYSNQPQHF.